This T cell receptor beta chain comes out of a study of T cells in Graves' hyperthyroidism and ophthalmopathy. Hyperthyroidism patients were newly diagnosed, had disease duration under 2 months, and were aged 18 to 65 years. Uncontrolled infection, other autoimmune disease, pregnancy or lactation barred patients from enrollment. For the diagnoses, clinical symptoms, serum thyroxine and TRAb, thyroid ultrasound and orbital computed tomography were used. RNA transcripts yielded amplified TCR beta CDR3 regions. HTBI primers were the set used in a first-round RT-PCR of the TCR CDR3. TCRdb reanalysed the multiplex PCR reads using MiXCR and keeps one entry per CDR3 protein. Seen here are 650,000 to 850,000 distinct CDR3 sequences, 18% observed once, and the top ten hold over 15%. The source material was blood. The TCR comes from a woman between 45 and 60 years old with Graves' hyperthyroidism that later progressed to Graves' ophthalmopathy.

CDR3 sequence reads: CASSQEGTLGETQYF. The CDR3 DNA reads TGCGCCAGCAGCCAAGAGGGGACCTTGGGAGAGACCCAGTACTTC. The chain links TRBV4-1 to TRBJ2-5; D assignment may be TRBD1 or TRBD2 (5 bases each). Germline V gene data show CDR1 as MGHRA and CDR2 as YSYEKL. The CDR3 is made up of 15 amino acids. V gave up 0 bases and J gave up 4 bases, with 12 bases separating them.